A single sample gave rise to the 8 T cell receptor beta chains below, sequenced in a study of CD8 T cells in Susac syndrome. Random hexamers were used to reverse transcribe the RNA input (roughly 0.5 to 1 ug). MiXCR, run by TCRdb on the immunoSEQ multiplex PCR reads, gives a single entry per CDR3 protein. Of under 110,000 distinct CDR3 sequences listed, less than 95% are singletons. Sequences were obtained from CD8+ T cells from PBMCs. The receptor set was obtained from a human donor with Susac syndrome.

The gene calls are TRBV30 and TRBJ1-4, with TRBD1 as a possible D gene (5 bases). Between the trimmed V and J ends, which lost 2 bases and 0 bases, there was a span of 13 bases. This CDR3 has 16 amino acids. In germline, CDR1 is GTSNPN, CDR2 SVGIG (reference sequence). The CDR3 loop is CAWSTARGATNEKLFF. The CDR3 DNA sequence: TGTGCCTGGAGTACGGCGCGGGGGGCAACTAATGAAAAACTGTTTTTT.

This chain uses TRBV20-1 with TRBJ2-1; tentatively, D is TRBD1 (6 bases). This CDR3 region has 16 residues. Looked up from germline, CDR1 is DFQATT and CDR2 is SNEGSKA (reference sequence). V gave up 0 bases and J gave up 4 bases, with 16 bases separating them. The CDR3 DNA is TGCAGTGCTAGAGATGGTGGGACACAACCATACAATGAGCAGTTCTTC. Its translation is CSARDGGTQPYNEQFF.

This clonotype appeared a single time. This chain joins TRBV27 and TRBJ2-3, with 10 bases lining up with TRBD1. J was trimmed by 4 bases and V by 6 bases; bases with no gene match: 7. From germline, CDR1 is MNHEY and CDR2 SMNVEV (reference sequence). CDR3 length: 15 residues. The CDR3 spells CASSPQTGGSDTQYF. Here the CDR3 DNA reads TGTGCCAGCAGCCCCCAGACAGGGGGCTCAGATACGCAGTATTTT.

This chain connects TRBV5-1 to TRBJ2-7, with 7 bases identical to TRBD2. Germline V gene sequence: CDR1 SGHRS, CDR2 YFSETQ. V was clipped by 0 bases and J by 2 bases; unmatched bases: 5. CDR3 length equals 15 residues. The CDR3 DNA is TGCGCCAGCAGCTTGGGAGCTAGCGGAACCTACGAGCAGTACTTC. Encoded protein: CASSLGASGTYEQYF.

The rearrangement links TRBV20-1 to TRBJ1-5, with D unclear. CDR3 size: 11 residues. Trimming removed 6 bases from V and 6 bases from J, with 9 bases in between. From germline, CDR1 is DFQATT and CDR2 SNEGSKA (reference sequence). The CDR3 loop is CSAEGSQPQHF. In nucleotides, the CDR3 is TGCAGTGCAGAAGGAAGTCAGCCCCAGCATTTT.

The chain has TRBV20-1 and TRBJ2-7; 7 bases line up with TRBD2. The CDR3 contains 14 residues. The J segment lost 3 bases and the V segment lost 0 bases, leaving 5 bases of the junction unmatched. CDR1 is DFQATT and CDR2 is SNEGSKA in the germline V gene (reference sequence). This chain's CDR3 is CSARDRGEGYEQYF. DNA for the CDR3: TGCAGTGCTAGAGATCGCGGGGAGGGCTACGAGCAGTACTTC.

The CDR3, as DNA: TGTGCCAGCAGCCGCCCCGCGGGGCCTGAGGCAGATACGCAGTATTTT. It encodes CASSRPAGPEADTQYF. The J gene is TRBJ2-3, the V gene TRBV12-3 or TRBV12-4; D is perhaps TRBD2 (6 bases). The CDR3 runs to 16 residues. V was cut by 6 bases and J by 4 bases, with 20 bases left in between.

This sequence joins TRBV29-1 and TRBJ2-3; 8 positions agree with TRBD1. Losses at the gene ends were 0 bases for V and 0 bases for J; bases not matched to a gene: 2. This CDR3 has 15 amino acids. CDR1 is SQVTM, CDR2 ANQGSEA, per germline. In DNA, the CDR3 is TGCAGCGTTGAAGACCGGGACAGGAGCACAGATACGCAGTATTTT. This encodes CSVEDRDRSTDTQYF.